This T cell receptor (beta chain) was captured in a study of liver allograft versus peripheral blood T cells. At the level of the study: What was compared were the T cell receptor repertoires in transplanted livers and those in the peripheral blood of recipients.

This CDR3 is built from 13 residues. Germline assignment: CDR1 MNHEY and CDR2 SVGEGT. Trimming removed 6 bases from V and 13 bases from J, with 21 bases in between. General study findings and limits: Liver allograft and peripheral blood T cell receptor repertoires reportedly differed.

This clonotype is categorized as medium-sized (0.01 to 0.1%). Its antigen is still unknown. Each CDR3 protein gets one entry after TCRdb re-called the reads with MiXCR. This table holds approximately 2,500 distinct CDR3 sequences, 15% to 20% found once. The V and J genes are TRBV6-2 or TRBV6-3 and TRBJ1-2, with a weak D call TRBD1 (6 bases). This clonotype was sampled from a human patient who had a liver transplant. Certain T cells may be donor cells from the graft. This chain's CDR3 is CASSLFGQSGTTF. CDR3 bases: TGTGCCAGCAGCCTTTTTGGACAGTCAGGAACCACCTTC.